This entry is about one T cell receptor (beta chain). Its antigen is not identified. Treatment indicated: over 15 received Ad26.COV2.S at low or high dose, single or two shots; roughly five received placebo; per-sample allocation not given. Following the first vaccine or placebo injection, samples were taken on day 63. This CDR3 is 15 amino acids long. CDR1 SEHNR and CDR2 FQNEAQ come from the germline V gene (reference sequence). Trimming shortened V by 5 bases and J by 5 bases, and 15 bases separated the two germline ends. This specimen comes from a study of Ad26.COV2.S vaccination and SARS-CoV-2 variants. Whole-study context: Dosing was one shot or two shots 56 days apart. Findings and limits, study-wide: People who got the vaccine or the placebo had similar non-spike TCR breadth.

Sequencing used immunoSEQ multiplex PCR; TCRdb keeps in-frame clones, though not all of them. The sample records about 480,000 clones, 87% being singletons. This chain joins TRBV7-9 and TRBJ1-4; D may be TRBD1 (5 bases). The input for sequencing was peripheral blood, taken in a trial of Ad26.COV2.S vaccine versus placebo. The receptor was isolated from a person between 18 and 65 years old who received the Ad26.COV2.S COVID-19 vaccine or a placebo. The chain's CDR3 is CASSPEGRQNEKLFF. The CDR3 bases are TGTGCCAGCAGCCCCGAGGGGCGTCAGAATGAAAAACTGTTTTTT.